Following are 17 T cell receptor beta chains from one sample sequenced in a study of beta chain features in type 1 diabetes. Sequencing targeted expressed TCRB transcripts, as all isolated RNA had been reverse transcribed. Data came from immunoSEQ multiplex PCR; TCRdb stores just in-frame clones and leaves some out. This sample has about 930,000 clones; roughly 17% occur once, and the top ten carry 0.02% to 0.025%. The sample comprised naive CD4+ T cells from blood. All receptors derive from a woman aged 18-30 years in good health.

The chain links TRBV7-2 to TRBJ2-1, with D hard to call. The V end was cut by 1 base, the J end by 0 bases, with 7 bases between. CDR1 and CDR2 from the germline V gene are SGHTA and FQGNSA. The length of the CDR3 is 15 residues. CDR3 sequence (DNA): TGTGCCAGCAGCTTAGAAACAGTCTCCTACAATGAGCAGTTCTTC. Its translation is CASSLETVSYNEQFF.

The sample holds a few counts of this clone. The CDR3: CASSGQFRETQYF. The CDR3 DNA sequence: TGTGCCAGCAGTGGTCAGTTCAGAGAGACCCAGTACTTC. The chain links TRBV6-1 to TRBJ2-5; D not certain. This CDR3 is 13 amino acids long. Germline-derived CDR1 and CDR2 are MNHNS and SASEGT. Trimming shortened V by 4 bases and J by 4 bases, and 10 bases separated the two germline ends.

This clone was seen a few times. V usage is TRBV5-6 and J usage is TRBJ2-1; 10 bases map to TRBD2. The CDR3 loop spans 13 amino acids. In germline, CDR1 is SGHDT, CDR2 YYEEEE. V dropped 7 bases and J dropped 5; count of bases not matched to a gene: 3. CDR3 residues: CASVLAGNNEQFF. CDR3 nucleotide sequence: TGTGCCAGCGTACTAGCGGGGAACAATGAGCAGTTCTTC.

The chain is built from TRBV6-5 and TRBJ2-7, with D possibly called TRBD1 or TRBD2 (5 bases each). With 0 bases removed from V and 4 bases from J, the gap between germline ends came to 13 bases. Germline CDR1 reads MNHEY; CDR2 reads SVGAGI. CDR3 length equals 15 residues. CDR3 in DNA: TGTGCCAGCAGTTACTCCGTCGGGACGTCTTACGAGCAGTACTTC. This translates into CASSYSVGTSYEQYF.

This chain uses TRBV2 with TRBJ2-7; D unresolved. The length of the CDR3 is 14 residues. In germline, CDR1 is SNHLY, CDR2 FYNNEI. Trimming shortened V by 5 bases and J by 4 bases, and 15 bases separated the two germline ends. The CDR3 nucleotides are TGTGCCAGCAGTTTTAGCAGTGGCCCTTACGAGCAGTACTTC. This gives the protein CASSFSSGPYEQYF. Looking up the rest from reference TRBV2 and TRBJ2-7 gives the full variable domain: EPEVTQTPSHQVTQMGQEVILRCVPISNHLYFYWYRQILGQKVEFLVSFYNNEISEKSEIFDDQFSVERPDGSNFTLKIRSTKLEDSAMYFCASSFSSGPYEQYFGPGTRLTVT.

In its sample, this clone was seen a few times. The chain recombines TRBV18 with TRBJ2-1; D uncertain. Germline assignment: CDR1 KGHSH and CDR2 LQKENI. The V gene lost 0 bases and the J gene lost 9 bases, with 12 bases spanning the gap. The CDR3 totals 14 residues. The CDR3 sequence is CASSPPGSWGEQFF. The CDR3 DNA is TGTGCCAGCTCACCACCGGGCAGTTGGGGTGAGCAGTTCTTC.

The chain is built from TRBV27 and TRBJ2-2; unclear D gene. The CDR3 is 16 amino acids. Germline lookup yields CDR1 MNHEY and CDR2 SMNVEV (reference sequence). V lost 7 bases and J lost 5, with 20 bases in between. CDR3 residues: CASTADASLDTGELFF. In DNA form, the CDR3 reads TGTGCCAGCACCGCTGACGCCTCATTAGATACCGGGGAGCTGTTTTTT.

The chain recombines TRBV2 with TRBJ2-1; 9 bases agree with TRBD1. The V and J ends lost 3 bases and 6 bases, in that order; junction bases with no gene match: 3. Germline CDR1 is SNHLY and CDR2 is FYNNEI. The CDR3 contains 14 residues. CDR3 bases: TGTGCCAGCAGTGACCGGACAGGGGTCAATGAGCAGTTCTTC. It is translated as CASSDRTGVNEQFF. Together with reference TRBV2 and TRBJ2-1, the CDR3 gives the full variable domain: EPEVTQTPSHQVTQMGQEVILRCVPISNHLYFYWYRQILGQKVEFLVSFYNNEISEKSEIFDDQFSVERPDGSNFTLKIRSTKLEDSAMYFCASSDRTGVNEQFFGPGTRLTVL.

This clone has a handful of counts. This chain uses TRBV6-6 with TRBJ2-3, with D perhaps matching TRBD1 (5 bases). The V end was cut by 0 bases, the J end by 4 bases, with 11 bases between. The CDR3 is 15 amino acids. The germline CDR1 and CDR2 sequences are MNHNY and SVGAGI (reference sequence). CDR3 in amino acids: CASSYSSLGPDTQYF. DNA for the CDR3: TGTGCCAGCAGTTACTCATCGCTGGGGCCAGATACGCAGTATTTT.

In this sample, this clone turned up a few times. The chain recombines TRBV15 with TRBJ2-7; tentatively, D is TRBD1 (5 bases). Between the trimmed V and J ends, which lost 2 bases and 3 bases, there was a span of 11 bases. This CDR3 spans 14 amino acids. Per the germline V gene, CDR1 is LNHNV and CDR2 is YYDKDF (reference sequence). The CDR3: CATSRTGAIYEQYF. The CDR3, as DNA: TGTGCCACCAGCAGAACAGGCGCCATCTACGAGCAGTACTTC. The entire variable domain, with the rest obtained from reference TRBV15 and TRBJ2-7, is as follows: DAMVIQNPRYQVTQFGKPVTLSCSQTLNHNVMYWYQQKSSQAPKLLFHYYDKDFNNEADTPDNFQSRRPNTSFCFLDIRSPGLGDTAMYLCATSRTGAIYEQYFGPGTRLTVT.

This clone was seen only a few times. This chain uses TRBV18 with TRBJ1-2; D gene unclear. The CDR3 contains 15 residues. Between the trimmed V and J ends, which lost 6 bases and 0 bases, there was a span of 14 bases. From germline, CDR1 is KGHSH and CDR2 LQKENI. CDR3 bases: TGTGCCAGCTCGTTCGACGGAGGAGCTAACTATGGCTACACCTTC. It translates to CASSFDGGANYGYTF.

The chain uses TRBV2 and TRBJ1-3; no definite D call. The V end lost 7 bases, the J end lost 0 bases, and 4 bases lay between the germline ends. CDR3 length: 12 residues. In germline, CDR1 is SNHLY, CDR2 FYNNEI. The CDR3 is CASTASGNTIYF. Written as DNA, the CDR3 is TGTGCCAGCACCGCCTCTGGAAACACCATATATTTT.

On this clone: The same CDR3 is also encoded by other DNA sequences in this sample. The J gene is TRBJ2-5, the V gene TRBV7-2, with D uncertain. The CDR3 is made up of 14 amino acids. CDR1 and CDR2 from the germline V gene are SGHTA and FQGNSA. The V and J ends lost 1 base and 5 bases respectively, with 11 bases between them. This CDR3 is CASSLVSSRETQYF. The CDR3, as DNA: TGTGCCAGCAGCTTAGTTTCGAGCCGGGAGACCCAGTACTTC. Full variable domain (missing parts from reference TRBV7-2 and TRBJ2-5): GAGVSQSPSNKVTEKGKDVELRCDPISGHTALYWYRQSLGQGLEFLIYFQGNSAPDKSGLPSDRFSAERTGGSVSTLTIQRTQQEDSAVYLCASSLVSSRETQYFGPGTRLLVL.

Comments on this clone: Other DNA sequences in this sample translate to the same CDR3. This sequence joins TRBV9 and TRBJ2-2; D uncertain. V lost 0 bases and J lost 4, with 7 bases in between. CDR3 size: 14 residues. Looked up from germline, CDR1 is SGDLS and CDR2 is YYNGEE. The CDR3 loop is CASSVGTPTGELFF. Written as DNA, the CDR3 is TGTGCCAGCAGCGTAGGCACTCCCACCGGGGAGCTGTTTTTT. The entire variable domain, with the rest obtained from reference TRBV9 and TRBJ2-2, is as follows: DSGVTQTPKHLITATGQRVTLRCSPRSGDLSVYWYQQSLDQGLQFLIQYYNGEERAKGNILERFSAQQFPDLHSELNLSSLELGDSALYFCASSVGTPTGELFFGEGSRLTVL.

This clone was counted between two and nine times. This rearrangement joins TRBV25-1 to TRBJ1-3; D is unclear. CDR1 MGHDK and CDR2 SYGVNS come from the germline V gene. The V and J ends lost 3 bases and 3 bases respectively, with 6 bases between them. The CDR3 covers 13 residues. The CDR3 loop reads CASSEAGGNTIYF. CDR3 coding DNA: TGTGCCAGCAGTGAGGCAGGTGGAAACACCATATATTTT.

This chain uses TRBV4-1 with TRBJ2-1, with 7 bases lining up with TRBD1. The germline gives CDR1 MGHRA, CDR2 YSYEKL. This CDR3 comprises 16 residues. The trim removed 8 bases at V and 9 bases at J, leaving 19 bases unmatched. CDR3: CASSPGRGRNPGEQFF. CDR3 DNA sequence: TGCGCCAGCTCCCCTGGAAGGGGGCGGAATCCGGGTGAGCAGTTCTTC.

This clone has a handful of counts. The chain has TRBV7-8 and TRBJ2-7; the match to TRBD1 covers 7 bases. Germline lookup yields CDR1 SGHVS and CDR2 FQNEAQ. V was pared by 4 bases and J by 4 bases, with 10 bases of the junction left unmatched. This CDR3 region has 15 residues. The CDR3 bases are TGTGCCAGCAGCTCCCCCCCGGCAGGGGGTTACGAGCAGTACTTC. It encodes CASSSPPAGGYEQYF.